Reported below is one T cell receptor (beta chain). The antigen is undetermined. The sample is drawn from a study of long-term antiretroviral therapy in people with HIV. Study results and limitations: Post-ART, diversity grew, though it stayed under transplant donor control levels.

The study drew at least one pre-ART and at least two post-ART PBMC samples from every donor. With survey level as its setting, the immunoSEQ assay was v3.0. Sequencing was performed with immunoSEQ multiplex PCR; in TCRdb, only in-frame clones are kept and a portion is missing. The table shows roughly 30,000 clones, with approximately 83% occurring only once. V shed 4 bases and J shed 0 bases, with 9 bases lying between them. From germline, CDR1 is GTSNPN and CDR2 SVGIG (reference sequence). The CDR3 runs to 13 residues. This material consisted of unsorted PBMCs, taken 0.8 years before starting antiretroviral therapy. The chain joins TRBV30 to TRBJ1-1; D is uncertain. This TCR came from a man aged 18 to 30 with HIV. The CDR3 loop reads CAWIQSVNTEAFF. The CDR3 nucleotides read TGTGCCTGGATACAGTCCGTGAACACTGAAGCTTTCTTT.